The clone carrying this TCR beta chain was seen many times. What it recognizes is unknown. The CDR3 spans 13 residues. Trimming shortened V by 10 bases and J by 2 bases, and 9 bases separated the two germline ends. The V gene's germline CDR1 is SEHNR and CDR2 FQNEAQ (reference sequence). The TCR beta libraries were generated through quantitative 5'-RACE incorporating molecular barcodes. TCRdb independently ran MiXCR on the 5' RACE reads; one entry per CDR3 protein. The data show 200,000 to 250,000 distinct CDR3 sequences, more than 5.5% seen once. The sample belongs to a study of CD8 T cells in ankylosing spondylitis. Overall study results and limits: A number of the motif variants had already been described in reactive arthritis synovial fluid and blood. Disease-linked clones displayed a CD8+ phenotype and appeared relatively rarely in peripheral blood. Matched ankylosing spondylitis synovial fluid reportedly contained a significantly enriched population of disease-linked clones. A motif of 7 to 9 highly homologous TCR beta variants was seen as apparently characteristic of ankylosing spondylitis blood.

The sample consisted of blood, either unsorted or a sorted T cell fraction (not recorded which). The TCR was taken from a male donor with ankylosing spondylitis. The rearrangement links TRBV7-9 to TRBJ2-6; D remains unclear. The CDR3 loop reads CAILTPGANVLTF. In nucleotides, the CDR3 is TGTGCCATACTGACTCCTGGGGCCAACGTCCTGACTTTC.